This TCR beta chain stems from a study of blood T cell repertoires in COVID-19. In the study overall: Samples taken during acute and convalescent COVID-19 were collected in the United States, Italy and Spain. The analysed material was cDNA or gDNA that came from T cells, B-cell-depleted T cells, or PBMCs.

The count of this clone is one. Looked up from germline, CDR1 is SEHNR and CDR2 is FQNEAQ (reference sequence). With 5 bases removed from V and 2 bases from J, the gap between germline ends came to 10 bases. The CDR3 is made up of 14 amino acids. In the original workflow: Researchers report that nucleated cell counts were estimated from reference gene primer amplification. The data were produced by immunoSEQ multiplex PCR, yet TCRdb's version contains in-frame clones alone and is incomplete. That table is the source of V, J and clone size, and D and trimming were worked out from the DNA. The sample carries roughly 440,000 clones, more than 70% recorded once. The Seattle patients joined while their infection was active and were tracked longitudinally afterward.

The sequencing sample was made of peripheral blood. This receptor was taken from a woman between 50 and 59 years old with COVID-19, enrolled during active disease. This chain connects TRBV7-9 to TRBJ1-5; D not resolved. The CDR3 DNA reads TGTGCCAGCAGCCCTGGAGGAGGCAATCAGCCCCAGCATTTT. This encodes CASSPGGGNQPQHF.